Sequencing of this TCR beta chain was carried out in a study of cytomegalovirus exposure and HLA in healthy donors. Findings and limits, study-wide: A later analysis, which compared TCR beta chains of equal frequency, found the HLA-associated ones more clonally expanded. Sequencing had likely introduced a cluster of highly shared sequence variants as an artifact. Later analysis identified a missense DCLRE1C variant that was linked to TCR beta V- and J-gene trimming.

The germline gives CDR1 SGHTA, CDR2 FQGNSA. This CDR3 contains 16 residues. Trimming removed 0 bases from V and 4 bases from J; junction bases left unmatched: 4. Worth noting for this clone: Its antigen is as yet unknown.

In the PCR, 60 Vbeta and 13 Jbeta primers were used. The method was immunoSEQ multiplex PCR; TCRdb's version includes in-frame clones alone and lacks a portion of them. This table holds about 88,000 clones, more than 80% found once. This chain connects TRBV7-2 to TRBJ2-7, with 12 bases that match TRBD1. This TCR was recovered from a man aged 18-30 years in good health and CMV-seronegative. The sequencing input was PBMCs. In DNA, the CDR3 is TGTGCCAGCAGCTTAGCGGGGACAGGGGGCAAATACGAGCAGTACTTC. Protein: CASSLAGTGGKYEQYF.